One sample yielded the 30 T cell receptor beta chains listed below, sequenced in a study of T-cell memory formation after mild COVID-19. In TCRdb, the 5' RACE reads were re-called with MiXCR into one record per CDR3 protein. The sample has about 430,000 distinct CDR3 sequences; approximately 24% are singletons. Sample: PBMCs or a T cell subset sorted from them (not recorded which). All receptors derive from an adult woman who had mild COVID-19 (a few samples of this study predate the infection). Cell type and time point are not known.

This clonotype was observed a few times. One junction end disagrees with the germline gene, perhaps due to a read error. This chain links TRBV6-5 with TRBJ2-1, with no clear D. The germline V gene has CDR1 MNHEY and CDR2 SVGAGI. CDR3 size: 11 residues. The chain's CDR3 is CASSSNKEQFF. The CDR3 nucleotides are TGTGCCAGCAGTTCGAACAAGGAGCAGTTCTTC.

The gene calls are TRBV7-9 and TRBJ2-1, with a possible D match to TRBD1 (5 bases). Trimming took 5 bases from V and 5 from J, leaving 10 bases between them. This CDR3 contains 13 residues. Germline-derived CDR1 and CDR2 are SEHNR and FQNEAQ (reference sequence). CDR3 DNA: TGTGCCAGCAGCCCAGGGTGGGACAATGAGCAGTTCTTC. It yields the protein CASSPGWDNEQFF.

The chain combines TRBV20-1 with TRBJ2-1, with D hard to call. The CDR3 runs to 16 residues. V lost 3 bases, J lost 0 bases, and 15 bases lay in between. Germline CDR1 is DFQATT and CDR2 is SNEGSKA (reference sequence). CDR3 residues: CSARAPGLSSYNEQFF. The CDR3 region has the DNA TGCAGTGCTAGGGCCCCCGGGCTGAGCTCCTACAATGAGCAGTTCTTC.

The genes are TRBV20-1 and TRBJ2-5, with D possibly being TRBD2 (6 bases). Per the germline V gene, CDR1 is DFQATT and CDR2 is SNEGSKA (reference sequence). CDR3 length equals 15 residues. Trimming removed 4 bases at V and 3 bases at J, with 18 bases between. The CDR3 sequence: CSANLRGTAKETQYF. CDR3 coding DNA: TGCAGTGCTAACCTCCGAGGGACTGCAAAAGAGACCCAGTACTTC.

This clonotype was found a few times. The gene calls are TRBV5-6 and TRBJ2-3; no clear D gene. The CDR3 extends over 14 amino acids. CDR1 and CDR2 from the germline V gene are SGHDT and YYEEEE. Trimming took off 4 bases at V and 6 bases at J, with 15 bases between the two ends. CDR3 loop: CASSIGPTLDTQYF. Here the CDR3 DNA reads TGTGCCAGCAGCATTGGGCCTACTCTGGATACGCAGTATTTT.

V gene TRBV29-1 combines with J gene TRBJ2-2, with 11 bases lining up with TRBD2. CDR1 and CDR2 from the germline V gene are SQVTM and ANQGSEA. The CDR3 covers 18 residues. J was trimmed by 3 bases and V by 0 bases; bases with no gene match: 9. CDR3 protein: CSVEDRLAGGIDTGELFF. CDR3 bases: TGCAGCGTTGAAGATCGCCTAGCGGGAGGTATCGACACCGGGGAGCTGTTTTTT.

The V and J genes are TRBV5-1 and TRBJ2-7; D might be TRBD1 or TRBD2, each matching 6 bases. Germline CDR1 and CDR2: SGHRS and YFSETQ. CDR3 length: 16 residues. Between the trimmed V and J ends, which lost 6 bases and 0 bases, there was a span of 19 bases. CDR3 sequence: CASKSVGGIFSYEQYF. CDR3 sequence (DNA): TGCGCCAGCAAGTCCGTCGGGGGCATCTTCTCCTACGAGCAGTACTTC.

In its sample, this clonotype was seen many times. The J gene is TRBJ2-1, the V gene TRBV12-3 or TRBV12-4; 8 nucleotides line up with TRBD1. The CDR3 is made up of 13 amino acids. J lost 6 bases, V lost 5 bases, and 3 bases had no gene match. CDR3 in amino acids: CASSAGTGNEQFF. CDR3 nucleotide sequence: TGTGCCAGCAGTGCTGGGACAGGCAATGAGCAGTTCTTC.

The rearrangement links TRBV7-9 to TRBJ1-2, with 10 bases aligning to TRBD1. This CDR3 region has 15 residues. V gave up 5 bases and J gave up 3 bases; unmatched junction bases: 6. The germline CDR1 and CDR2 sequences are SEHNR and FQNEAQ (reference sequence). CDR3 loop: CASSGRDRGDYGYTF. The CDR3 DNA reads TGTGCCAGCAGCGGCCGGGACAGGGGCGACTATGGCTACACCTTC.

This clonotype has more than one count but fewer than ten. The chain carries TRBV6-5 and TRBJ2-4, with D possibly matching TRBD1 (5 bases). Trimming cost V 4 bases and J 0 bases, with 16 bases left between them. Germline CDR1 reads MNHEY; CDR2 reads SVGAGI. The CDR3 has 17 residues. This CDR3 reads CASSSAGNRLAKNIQYF. In DNA form, the CDR3 reads TGTGCCAGCAGTTCCGCAGGGAATCGGCTAGCCAAAAACATTCAGTACTTC.

A few counts support this clonotype. The chain carries TRBV18 and TRBJ2-2; the D is unclear. CDR1 and CDR2 from the germline V gene are KGHSH and LQKENI. The CDR3 totals 13 residues. Trimming stripped 3 bases from V and 4 bases from J, with 6 bases between. The CDR3 protein is CASSPLPTGELFF. The CDR3 nucleotides read TGTGCCAGCTCACCCCTGCCCACCGGGGAGCTGTTTTTT.

This clonotype has more than one count but fewer than ten. Its ends do not fully match the called genes, so a read error is possible. This rearrangement joins TRBV2 to TRBJ2-5; 10 nucleotides align to TRBD2. The germline V gene has CDR1 SNHLY and CDR2 FYNNEI. The CDR3 has 15 residues. CDR3 region: CASREETSGQETQYF. The CDR3 nucleotides read TGTGCCAGCAGGGAAGAGACTAGCGGGCAAGAGACCCAGTACTTC.

This clonotype was detected a few times. The chain couples TRBV29-1 to TRBJ2-7, with D unresolved. V lost 4 bases, J lost 3 bases, and 10 bases lay in between. The CDR3 runs 12 residues. CDR1 is SQVTM, CDR2 ANQGSEA, per germline. The CDR3 DNA follows: TGCAGCGTTGCAGACACCATCTACGAGCAGTACTTC. It encodes CSVADTIYEQYF.

The chain is built from TRBV20-1 and TRBJ2-3; possibly TRBD1 for D (6 bases). Germline values: CDR1 DFQATT, CDR2 SNEGSKA (reference sequence). Deletions cut 5 bases from V and 0 bases from J, with 15 bases between. This CDR3 region has 15 residues. In DNA, the CDR3 is TGCAGTGCTTGGGACATTCCAACTAGCACAGATACGCAGTATTTT. Translating gives CSAWDIPTSTDTQYF.

This clonotype appeared a few times. The chain carries TRBV25-1 and TRBJ2-1; TRBD1 agrees at 7 bases. The V gene's germline CDR1 is MGHDK and CDR2 SYGVNS. V trimming: 3 bases; J trimming: 3 bases; junction bases outside the gene matches: 5. This CDR3 is built from 15 residues. The CDR3 nucleotides read TGTGCCAGCAGTGAGGGACAGATGGACTACAATGAGCAGTTCTTC. Amino acid sequence: CASSEGQMDYNEQFF.

The chain is built from TRBV15 and TRBJ2-1; 11 bases are shared with TRBD2. V was pared by 1 base and J by 7 bases, with 9 bases of the junction left unmatched. The CDR3 length is 17 residues. Germline CDR1 LNHNV, CDR2 YYDKDF (reference sequence). The CDR3 region has the DNA TGTGCCACCAGCAGAGGAGGTAGCGGGGGGGATTTGAATGAGCAGTTCTTC. Its protein is CATSRGGSGGDLNEQFF.

This clonotype turned up a few times. The rearrangement links TRBV25-1 to TRBJ1-2, with a tentative D call TRBD1 (5 bases). Germline CDR1 and CDR2: MGHDK and SYGVNS. The CDR3 length is 16 residues. The ends were cut back, 4 bases at V and 0 bases at J, with 15 bases in the middle. CDR3 sequence (DNA): TGTGCCAGCAGTGGAGGAGACAGCTCCGCTAACTATGGCTACACCTTC. Its protein product is CASSGGDSSANYGYTF.

V and J are TRBV7-9 and TRBJ1-1; D may be TRBD1 (5 bases). Germline V lookup: CDR1 SEHNR, CDR2 FQNEAQ (reference sequence). This CDR3 is 18 amino acids long. Trimming shortened V by 4 bases and J by 4 bases, and 25 bases separated the two germline ends. The chain's CDR3 is CASSSLVGPRVAVTEAFF. CDR3 DNA sequence: TGTGCCAGCAGCTCTTTAGTGGGGCCGCGGGTTGCGGTCACTGAAGCTTTCTTT.

The rearrangement joins TRBV19 to TRBJ2-5; 13 nucleotides agree with TRBD2. The CDR3 has 16 amino acids. The germline V gene encodes CDR1 LNHDA and CDR2 SQIVND (reference sequence). V gave up 5 bases and J gave up 5 bases; unmatched junction bases: 8. The CDR3 DNA reads as TGTGCCAGTAGTCACACGAGGACTAGCGGGAGTGAGACCCAGTACTTC. Translated, it gives CASSHTRTSGSETQYF.

The V gene is TRBV6-6, the J gene TRBJ2-2, with 9 bases matching TRBD1. Trimming cost V 6 bases and J 0 bases; bases outside gene matches: 26. The CDR3 has 23 residues. CDR1 MNHNY and CDR2 SVGAGI come from the germline V gene (reference sequence). The CDR3 loop is CASSPLGRESRDRDYANTGELFF. The DNA for the CDR3 is TGTGCCAGCAGCCCTCTCGGGCGTGAGTCCCGGGACAGGGACTACGCGAACACCGGGGAGCTGTTTTTT.

The V call is TRBV27, the J call TRBJ2-3; TRBD2 is a possible D gene (5 bases). Deletions cut 0 bases from V and 2 bases from J, with 12 bases between. Per the germline V gene, CDR1 is MNHEY and CDR2 is SMNVEV (reference sequence). This CDR3 comprises 16 residues. CDR3 sequence reads: CASSLSRALVTDTQYF. In DNA form, the CDR3 reads TGTGCCAGCAGTTTATCGAGGGCGCTAGTCACAGATACGCAGTATTTT.

A few counts support this clonotype. This chain links TRBV12-3 or TRBV12-4 with TRBJ2-1, with D maybe TRBD1 (6 bases). Trimming took 5 bases from V and 3 from J, leaving 17 bases between them. The CDR3 spans 16 residues. This CDR3 is CASSTNREILYNEQFF. CDR3 in DNA: TGTGCCAGCAGTACCAACAGGGAGATCCTCTACAATGAGCAGTTCTTC.

The chain employs TRBV29-1 and TRBJ1-1; D may be TRBD1 (5 bases). Germline assignment: CDR1 SQVTM and CDR2 ANQGSEA. V lost 0 bases to trimming and J lost 0 bases, with 11 bases between them. The CDR3 extends over 15 amino acids. CDR3 DNA sequence: TGCAGCGTTGAAGATGCGTGGGGGATGAACACTGAAGCTTTCTTT. Protein: CSVEDAWGMNTEAFF.

This clonotype was seen more than once but under ten times. The rearrangement joins TRBV2 to TRBJ1-1; D is unclear. Germline V gene sequence: CDR1 SNHLY, CDR2 FYNNEI. CDR3 length equals 14 residues. V lost 3 bases and J 1 base, leaving 9 bases between the germline ends. The CDR3 DNA reads TGTGCCAGCAGTGACGGACTGAAGAACACTGAAGCTTTCTTT. Amino acid sequence: CASSDGLKNTEAFF.

The sample holds one count of this clonotype. The chain couples TRBV6-5 to TRBJ1-2; TRBD1 is a possible D gene (5 bases). The CDR3 totals 17 residues. V was shortened by 5 bases and J by 0 bases, with 19 bases between the two germline ends. Germline loops: CDR1 MNHEY, CDR2 SVGAGI. The CDR3 spells CASSQPLVGEANYGYTF. Here the CDR3 DNA reads TGTGCCAGCAGTCAGCCCCTCGTGGGGGAAGCTAACTATGGCTACACCTTC.

This clonotype was seen a handful of times. The rearrangement uses TRBV29-1 and TRBJ1-1; D remains unclear. Germline assignment: CDR1 SQVTM and CDR2 ANQGSEA. Trimming pared 3 bases from V and 1 base from J, leaving 9 bases between. The CDR3 contains 13 residues. The CDR3 sequence is CSVDSRKNTEAFF. In DNA, the CDR3 is TGCAGCGTTGATTCCAGAAAGAACACTGAAGCTTTCTTT.

This clonotype was counted a few times. V and J are TRBV5-1 and TRBJ2-2; D is undetermined. Germline CDR1 SGHRS, CDR2 YFSETQ. V was trimmed by 1 base and J by 6 bases, leaving 7 bases between them. The CDR3 is 13 residues long. CDR3 bases: TGCGCCAGCAGCTTGTCCCTGGCCGGGGAGCTGTTTTTT. The encoded protein is CASSLSLAGELFF.

There are a few counts of this clonotype. The chain employs TRBV7-2 and TRBJ1-2, with D possibly being TRBD1 (6 bases). Germline V CDR1 and CDR2: SGHTA, FQGNSA. The CDR3 is made up of 14 amino acids. The V end lost 0 bases, the J end lost 3 bases, and 8 bases lay between the germline ends. The CDR3 region has the DNA TGTGCCAGCAGCTTAGCGACAGGCCACTATGGCTACACCTTC. Protein sequence: CASSLATGHYGYTF. The entire variable domain, with the rest obtained from reference TRBV7-2 and TRBJ1-2, is as follows: GAGVSQSPSNKVTEKGKDVELRCDPISGHTALYWYRQSLGQGLEFLIYFQGNSAPDKSGLPSDRFSAERTGGSVSTLTIQRTQQEDSAVYLCASSLATGHYGYTFGSGTRLTVV.

This clonotype was counted a few times. This chain uses TRBV6-5 with TRBJ2-6; D is perhaps TRBD1 (5 bases). The CDR3 is 15 amino acids. With 6 bases removed from V and 1 base from J, the gap between germline ends came to 10 bases. CDR1 is MNHEY, CDR2 SVGAGI, per germline. For the CDR3, the DNA is TGTGCCAGCAGCCCAACAGGATCTGGGGCCAACGTCCTGACTTTC. Its translation is CASSPTGSGANVLTF.

This clonotype was observed a handful of times. The chain recombines TRBV4-2 with TRBJ2-7; a possible D gene is TRBD1 (7 bases). Trimming removed 0 bases at V and 4 bases at J, with 10 bases between. CDR1 and CDR2 from the germline V gene are LGHNA and YNFKEQ. The CDR3 loop spans 14 amino acids. CDR3 sequence reads: CASSQEEGAYEQYF. CDR3 DNA: TGTGCCAGCAGCCAAGAGGAGGGGGCGTACGAGCAGTACTTC.